This entry concerns a single T cell receptor (beta chain). These data come from a study of blood T cell repertoires in COVID-19. Study at large: From T cells, B-cell-depleted T cells, or PBMCs came the material, which was cDNA or gDNA.

Germline CDR1 and CDR2: MNHEY and SVGAGI. The CDR3 is made up of 12 amino acids. V lost 5 bases and J 11 bases, leaving 15 bases between the germline ends. Clones were read by immunoSEQ multiplex PCR, and TCRdb kept only the in-frame ones, dropping some. The sample lists 360,000 or so clones, approximately 89% occurring once. Sequenced: PBMCs or T cells enriched from blood (not recorded which). This chain connects TRBV6-5 to TRBJ1-1; D not resolved. The receptor was derived from a woman aged 25-40 years who had recovered from COVID-19. CDR3 bases: TGTGCCAGCAGTCCACCTCGCGGCTTCGCTTTCTTT. It translates to CASSPPRGFAFF.